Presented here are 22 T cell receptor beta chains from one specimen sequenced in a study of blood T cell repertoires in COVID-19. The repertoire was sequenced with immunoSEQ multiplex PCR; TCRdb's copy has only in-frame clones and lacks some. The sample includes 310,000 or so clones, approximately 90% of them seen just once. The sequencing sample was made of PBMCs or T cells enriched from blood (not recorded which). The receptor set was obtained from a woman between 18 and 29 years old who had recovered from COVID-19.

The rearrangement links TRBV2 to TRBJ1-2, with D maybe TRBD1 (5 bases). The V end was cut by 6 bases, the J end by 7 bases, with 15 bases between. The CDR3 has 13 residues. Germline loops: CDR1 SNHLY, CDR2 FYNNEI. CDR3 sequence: CASRVTDVAGYTF. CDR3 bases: TGTGCCAGCAGAGTGACAGACGTAGCTGGCTACACCTTC.

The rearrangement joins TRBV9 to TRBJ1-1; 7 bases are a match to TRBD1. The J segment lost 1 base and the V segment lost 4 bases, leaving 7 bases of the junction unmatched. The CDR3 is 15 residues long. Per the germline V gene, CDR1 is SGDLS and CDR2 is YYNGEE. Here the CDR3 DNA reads TGTGCCAGCAGCTTACGGACAGGTCCGAACACTGAAGCTTTCTTT. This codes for CASSLRTGPNTEAFF.

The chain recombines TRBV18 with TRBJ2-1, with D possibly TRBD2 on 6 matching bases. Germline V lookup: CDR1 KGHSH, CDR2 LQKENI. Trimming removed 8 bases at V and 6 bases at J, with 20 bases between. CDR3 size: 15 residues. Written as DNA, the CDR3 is TGTGCCAGCCATGGGAGCAGCGGGCCCTTCAATGAGCAGTTCTTC. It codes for CASHGSSGPFNEQFF.

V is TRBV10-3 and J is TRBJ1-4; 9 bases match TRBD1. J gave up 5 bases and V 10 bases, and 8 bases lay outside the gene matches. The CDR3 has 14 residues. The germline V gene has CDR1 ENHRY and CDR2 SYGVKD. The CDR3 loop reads CATRPGQGNEKLFF. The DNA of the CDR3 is TGTGCCACCCGGCCGGGACAGGGAAATGAAAAACTGTTTTTT.

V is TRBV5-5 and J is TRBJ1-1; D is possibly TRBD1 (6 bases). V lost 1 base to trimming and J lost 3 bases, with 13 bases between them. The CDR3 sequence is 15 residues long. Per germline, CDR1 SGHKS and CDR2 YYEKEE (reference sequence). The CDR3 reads CASSLWGGGHTEAFF. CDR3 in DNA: TGTGCCAGCAGCTTGTGGGGGGGCGGTCACACTGAAGCTTTCTTT.

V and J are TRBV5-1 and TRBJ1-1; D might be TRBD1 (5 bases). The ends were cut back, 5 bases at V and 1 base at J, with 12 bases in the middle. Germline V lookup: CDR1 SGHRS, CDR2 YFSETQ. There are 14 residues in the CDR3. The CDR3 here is CASSQQTANTEAFF. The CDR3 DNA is TGCGCCAGCAGTCAGCAGACAGCGAACACTGAAGCTTTCTTT.

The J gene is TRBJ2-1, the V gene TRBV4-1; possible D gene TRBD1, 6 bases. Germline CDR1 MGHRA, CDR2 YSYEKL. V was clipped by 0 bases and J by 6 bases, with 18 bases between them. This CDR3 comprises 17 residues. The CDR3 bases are TGCGCCAGCAGCCAAGATCTAGAACAGGGTCGGGGCAATGAGCAGTTCTTC. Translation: CASSQDLEQGRGNEQFF.

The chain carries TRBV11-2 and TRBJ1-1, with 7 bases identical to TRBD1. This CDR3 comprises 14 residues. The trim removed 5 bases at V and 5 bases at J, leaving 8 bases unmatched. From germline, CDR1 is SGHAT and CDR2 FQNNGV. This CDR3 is CASSVDRVLTEAFF. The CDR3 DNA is TGTGCCAGCAGCGTTGACAGGGTCTTGACTGAAGCTTTCTTT.

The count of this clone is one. In DNA, the CDR3 is TGCGCCAGCAGCTGGGGGACAGGGGTTCGCGGCTACACCTTC. It specifies CASSWGTGVRGYTF. The chain carries TRBV5-1 and TRBJ1-2; 10 bases agree with TRBD1. The J segment lost 8 bases and the V segment lost 3 bases, leaving 7 bases of the junction unmatched. CDR3 size: 14 residues. In germline, CDR1 is SGHRS, CDR2 YFSETQ.

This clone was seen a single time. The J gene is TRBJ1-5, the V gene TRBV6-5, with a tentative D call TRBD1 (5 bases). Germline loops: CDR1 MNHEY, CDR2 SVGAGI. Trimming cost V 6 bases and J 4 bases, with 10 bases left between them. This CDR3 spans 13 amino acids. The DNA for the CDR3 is TGTGCCAGCAGGGGGGGATGGAATCAGCCCCAGCATTTT. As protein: CASRGGWNQPQHF.

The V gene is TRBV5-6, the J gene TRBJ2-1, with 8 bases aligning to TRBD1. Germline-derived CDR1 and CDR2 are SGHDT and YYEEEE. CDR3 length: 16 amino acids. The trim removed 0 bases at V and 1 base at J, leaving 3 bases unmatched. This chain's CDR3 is CASSLAGGESYNEQFF. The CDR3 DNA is TGTGCCAGCAGCTTGGCAGGGGGCGAATCCTACAATGAGCAGTTCTTC.

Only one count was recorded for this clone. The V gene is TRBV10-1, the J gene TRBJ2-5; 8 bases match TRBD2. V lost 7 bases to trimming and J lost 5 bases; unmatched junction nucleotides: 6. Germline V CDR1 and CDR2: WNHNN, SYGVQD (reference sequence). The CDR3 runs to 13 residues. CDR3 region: CASIPTSAETQYF. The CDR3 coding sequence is TGCGCCAGCATTCCGACTAGCGCCGAGACCCAGTACTTC.

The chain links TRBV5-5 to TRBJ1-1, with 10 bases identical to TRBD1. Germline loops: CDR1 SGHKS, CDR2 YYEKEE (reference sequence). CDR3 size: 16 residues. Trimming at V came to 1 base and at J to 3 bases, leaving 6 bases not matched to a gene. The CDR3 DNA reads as TGTGCCAGCAGCTTGCCCCCCGGGACAGGGGACACTGAAGCTTTCTTT. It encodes CASSLPPGTGDTEAFF.

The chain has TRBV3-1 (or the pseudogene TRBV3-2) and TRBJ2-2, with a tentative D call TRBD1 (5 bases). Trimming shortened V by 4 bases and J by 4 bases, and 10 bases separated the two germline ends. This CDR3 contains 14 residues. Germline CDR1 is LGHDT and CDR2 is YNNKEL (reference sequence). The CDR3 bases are TGTGCCAGCAGCCCAGGGTTGAGCACCGGGGAGCTGTTTTTT. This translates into CASSPGLSTGELFF.

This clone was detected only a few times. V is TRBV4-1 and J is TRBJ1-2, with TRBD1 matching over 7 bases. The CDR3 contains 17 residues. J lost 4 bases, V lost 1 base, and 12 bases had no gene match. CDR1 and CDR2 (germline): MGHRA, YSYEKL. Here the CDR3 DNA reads TGCGCCAGCAGCCAAGCGTTACAGGGGACGATGCCCTATGGCTACACCTTC. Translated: CASSQALQGTMPYGYTF.

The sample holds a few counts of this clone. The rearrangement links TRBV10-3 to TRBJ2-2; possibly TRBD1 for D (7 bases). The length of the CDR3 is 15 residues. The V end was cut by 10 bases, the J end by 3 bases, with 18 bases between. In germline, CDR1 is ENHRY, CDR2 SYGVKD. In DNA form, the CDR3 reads TGTGCCACTGAACCGGGGGACAGCTACACCGGGGAGCTGTTTTTT. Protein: CATEPGDSYTGELFF.

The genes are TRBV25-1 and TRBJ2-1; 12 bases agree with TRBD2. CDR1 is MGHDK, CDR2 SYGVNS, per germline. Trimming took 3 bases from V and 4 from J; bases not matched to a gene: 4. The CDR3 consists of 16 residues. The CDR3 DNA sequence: TGTGCCAGCAGTGACCCGGGACTAGCGGGTTACAATGAGCAGTTCTTC. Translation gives CASSDPGLAGYNEQFF.

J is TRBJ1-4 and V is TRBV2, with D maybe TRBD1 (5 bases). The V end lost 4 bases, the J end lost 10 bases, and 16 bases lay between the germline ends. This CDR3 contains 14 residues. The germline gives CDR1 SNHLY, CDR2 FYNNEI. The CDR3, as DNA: TGTGCCAGCAGTGTCTCGGGGGGGATCGGAAAACTGTTTTTT. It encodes CASSVSGGIGKLFF.

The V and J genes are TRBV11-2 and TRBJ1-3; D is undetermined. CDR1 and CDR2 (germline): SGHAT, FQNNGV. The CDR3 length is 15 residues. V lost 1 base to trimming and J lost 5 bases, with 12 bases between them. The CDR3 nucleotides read TGTGCCAGCAGCTTAGTGGGCAGGAGGAGAAACACCATATATTTT. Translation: CASSLVGRRRNTIYF.

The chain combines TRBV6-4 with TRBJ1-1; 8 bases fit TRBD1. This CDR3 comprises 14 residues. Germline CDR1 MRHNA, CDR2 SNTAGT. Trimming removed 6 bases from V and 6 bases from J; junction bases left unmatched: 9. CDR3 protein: CASRRTTGASEAFF. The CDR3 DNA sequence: TGTGCCAGCAGACGGACGACAGGGGCCTCTGAAGCTTTCTTT.

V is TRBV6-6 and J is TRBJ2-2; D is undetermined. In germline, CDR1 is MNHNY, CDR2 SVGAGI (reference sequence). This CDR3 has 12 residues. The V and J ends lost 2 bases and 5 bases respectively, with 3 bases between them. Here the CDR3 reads CASSYPTGELFF. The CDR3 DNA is TGTGCCAGCAGTTACCCGACCGGGGAGCTGTTTTTT.

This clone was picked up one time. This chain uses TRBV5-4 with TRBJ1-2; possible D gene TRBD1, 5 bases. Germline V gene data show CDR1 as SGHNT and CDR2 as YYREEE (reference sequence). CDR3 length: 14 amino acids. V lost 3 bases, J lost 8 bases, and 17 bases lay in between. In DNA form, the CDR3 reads TGTGCCAGCAGCTCAAGGGTCCGCGACAGCGGCTACACCTTC. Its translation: CASSSRVRDSGYTF.